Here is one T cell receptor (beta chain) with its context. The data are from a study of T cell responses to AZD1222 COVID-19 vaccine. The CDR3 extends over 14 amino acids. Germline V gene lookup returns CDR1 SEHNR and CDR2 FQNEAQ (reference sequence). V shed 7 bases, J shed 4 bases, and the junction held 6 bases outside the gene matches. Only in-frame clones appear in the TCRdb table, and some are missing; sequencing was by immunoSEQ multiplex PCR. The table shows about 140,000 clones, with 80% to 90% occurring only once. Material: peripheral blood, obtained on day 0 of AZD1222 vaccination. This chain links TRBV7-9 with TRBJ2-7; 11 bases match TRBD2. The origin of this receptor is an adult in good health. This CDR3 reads CASTTSGTLYEQYF. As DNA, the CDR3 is TGTGCCAGCACGACTAGCGGGACCTTATACGAGCAGTACTTC.